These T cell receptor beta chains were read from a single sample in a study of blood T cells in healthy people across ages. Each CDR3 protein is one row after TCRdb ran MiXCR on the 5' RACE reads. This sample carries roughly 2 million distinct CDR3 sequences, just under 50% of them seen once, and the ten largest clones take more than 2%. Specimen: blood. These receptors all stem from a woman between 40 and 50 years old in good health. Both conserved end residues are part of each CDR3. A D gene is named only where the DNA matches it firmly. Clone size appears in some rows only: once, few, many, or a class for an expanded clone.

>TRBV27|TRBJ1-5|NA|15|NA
TGTGCCAGCAGTTTTCAGGCTAATAGCAATCAGCCCCAGCATTTT
CASSFQANSNQPQHF
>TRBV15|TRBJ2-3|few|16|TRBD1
TGTGCCACCAGCAGAACCGGGACAGGGAACACAGATACGCAGTATTTT
CATSRTGTGNTDTQYF
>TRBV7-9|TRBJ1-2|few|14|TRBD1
TGTGCCAGCAGCCCGGACAGGGAATTTGATGGCTACACCTTC
CASSPDREFDGYTF
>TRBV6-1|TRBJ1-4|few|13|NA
TGTGCCAGCTCTAGAGGAGCAGCGGAAAAACTGTTTTTT
CASSRGAAEKLFF
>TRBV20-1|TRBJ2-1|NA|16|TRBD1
TGCAGTGCTAGAGACCCCGGGACAGGGGTCGTGAATGAGCAGTTCTTC
CSARDPGTGVVNEQFF
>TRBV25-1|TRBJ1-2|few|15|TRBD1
TGTGCCAGCAGTGATACCCCAGGGGGGCTCTATGGCTACACCTTC
CASSDTPGGLYGYTF
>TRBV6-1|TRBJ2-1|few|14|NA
TGTGCCAGCAATGCCCGGATTAGGCTCGATGAGCAGTTCTTC
CASNARIRLDEQFF
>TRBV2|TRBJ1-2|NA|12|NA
TGTGCCAGTAGATACGAGGGTTATGGCTACACCTTC
CASRYEGYGYTF
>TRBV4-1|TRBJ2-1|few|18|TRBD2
TGCGCCAGCAGCCGTTCTAGCGGGGGCCTTAGCTCCTACAATGAGCAGTTCTTC
CASSRSSGGLSSYNEQFF
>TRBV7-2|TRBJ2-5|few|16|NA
TGTGCCAGCAGCTTTAACGGAGGGGGCGTCCAAGAGACCCAGTACTTC
CASSFNGGGVQETQYF
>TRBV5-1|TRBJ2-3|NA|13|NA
TGCGCCAGCAGTCCTCTCCGCGGAGATACGCAGTATTTT
CASSPLRGDTQYF
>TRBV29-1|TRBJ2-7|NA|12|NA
TGCAGCGGTGTACAGGAGAACTACGAGCAGTACTTC
CSGVQENYEQYF
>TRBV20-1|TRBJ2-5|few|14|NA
TGCAGTGCTAGCCGCAGGGGGAGGCAAGAGACCCAGTACTTC
CSASRRGRQETQYF
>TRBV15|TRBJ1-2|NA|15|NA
TGTGCCACCAGCAGACCCGACCGCACGGACTATGGCTACACCTTC
CATSRPDRTDYGYTF
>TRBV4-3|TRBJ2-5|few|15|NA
TGCGCCAGCAGCCAACTTCCGGGCAGCCAAGAGACCCAGTACTTC
CASSQLPGSQETQYF
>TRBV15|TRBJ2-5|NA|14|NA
TGTGCCACCAGCAGGGGGAGTCTGGGGGAGACCCAGTACTTC
CATSRGSLGETQYF
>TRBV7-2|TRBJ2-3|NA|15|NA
TGTGCCAGCAGCTCAAGGGCCAGGGGTACAGATACGCAGTATTTT
CASSSRARGTDTQYF
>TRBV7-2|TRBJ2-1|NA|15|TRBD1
TGTGCCAGCAGCTTAGGAAGGGGGCGGGACAATGAGCAGTTCTTC
CASSLGRGRDNEQFF
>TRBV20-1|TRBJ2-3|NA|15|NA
TGCAGTGCTAGAAGCCTAGCTGGGGTTAGGGATACGCAGTATTTT
CSARSLAGVRDTQYF
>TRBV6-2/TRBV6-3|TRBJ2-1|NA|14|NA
TGTGCCAGCGAGTCCGGGCCCTCCTACAATGAGCAGTTCTTC
CASESGPSYNEQFF
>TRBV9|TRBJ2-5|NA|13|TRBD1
TGTGCCAGCAGCATGGGGACAGAAGAGACCCAGTACTTC
CASSMGTEETQYF
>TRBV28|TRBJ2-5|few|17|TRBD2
TGTGCCAGCAGTGTCTTAATAGCGGGGGTTAAGCAAGAGACCCAGTACTTC
CASSVLIAGVKQETQYF
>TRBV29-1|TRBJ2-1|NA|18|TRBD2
TGCAGCGTTGTAGGGACTAGCGGGGCCCGAAGGCCAAACAATGAGCAGTTCTTC
CSVVGTSGARRPNNEQFF
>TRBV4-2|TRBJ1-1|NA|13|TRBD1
TGTGCCAGCAGCCACGGGACAGCAAGCGAAGCTTTCTTT
CASSHGTASEAFF
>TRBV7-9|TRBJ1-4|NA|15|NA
TGTGCCAGCAGCTCAGTTGGCGCACCTAATGAAAAACTGTTTTTT
CASSSVGAPNEKLFF
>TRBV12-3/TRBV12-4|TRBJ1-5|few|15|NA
TGTGCCAGCAGTTCCGGGACACCAGTCACACAGCCCCAGCATTTT
CASSSGTPVTQPQHF
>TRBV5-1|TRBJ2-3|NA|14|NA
TGCGCCAGCAGCTTGGCAACGACAGGGAGGACGCAGTATTTT
CASSLATTGRTQYF
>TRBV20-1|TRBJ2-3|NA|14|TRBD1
TGCAGTGTATGGGACAGGGCAGGCACAGATACGCAGTATTTT
CSVWDRAGTDTQYF
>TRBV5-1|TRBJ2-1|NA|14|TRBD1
TGCGCCAGCAGCGCAAGACAGGGGATGGGTGAGCAGTTCTTC
CASSARQGMGEQFF
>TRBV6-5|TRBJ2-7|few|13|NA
TGTGCCAGTCGGACATCAACGGGGTACGAGCAGTACTTC
CASRTSTGYEQYF
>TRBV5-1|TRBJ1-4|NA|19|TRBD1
TGCGCCAGCAGCTTGGAGGGCCTAAGACAGGGCCTCTTTAATGAAAAACTGTTTTTT
CASSLEGLRQGLFNEKLFF
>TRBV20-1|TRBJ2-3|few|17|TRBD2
TGCAGTGCTAACGTGGTGGGACTAGCCTCCCACACAGATACGCAGTATTTT
CSANVVGLASHTDTQYF
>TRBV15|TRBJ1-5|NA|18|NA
TGTGCCACCAGCAGAGAGGCCTGGGAGCGGGTGGCCCATCAGCCCCAGCATTTT
CATSREAWERVAHQPQHF
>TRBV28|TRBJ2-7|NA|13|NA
TGTGCCAGCAGTTCGCCTACCTCCCACGAGCAGTACTTC
CASSSPTSHEQYF
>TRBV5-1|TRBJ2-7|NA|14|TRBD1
TGCGCCAGCATCTTAACAGGGGATTCCTACGAGCAGTACTTC
CASILTGDSYEQYF
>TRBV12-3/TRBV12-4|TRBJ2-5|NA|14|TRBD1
TGTGCCAGCAGTTTAGGAGGGGACAGACCGGTCCAGTACTTC
CASSLGGDRPVQYF
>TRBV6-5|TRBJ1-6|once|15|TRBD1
TGTGCCAGCAGAGACGACAGGGGTCGGAATTCACCCCTCCACTTT
CASRDDRGRNSPLHF
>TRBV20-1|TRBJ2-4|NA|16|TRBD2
TGCAGTGCCCGGAATCTCGGGGGGGCCACCAAAAACATTCAGTACTTC
CSARNLGGATKNIQYF
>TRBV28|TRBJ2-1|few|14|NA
TGTGCCAGCAGTTTTGCGGGGAGAGCCAATGAGCAGTTCTTC
CASSFAGRANEQFF
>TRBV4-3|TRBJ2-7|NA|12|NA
TGCACCAGCAGCCAAGAACAGGGAGACCAGTACTTC
CTSSQEQGDQYF